These 9 T cell receptor beta chains share one sample of origin, sequenced in a study of OX40 agonist ivuxolimab in advanced cancers. Using immunoSEQ multiplex PCR, the repertoire was profiled, and TCRdb retains in-frame clones only, with some absent. The sample consists of 71,000 or so clones, about 85% of them appearing once. The starting material was CD4+ or CD8+ T cells sorted from blood, obtained in a trial of the OX40 agonist ivuxolimab. Every receptor here comes from an adult with an advanced solid tumor such as melanoma, head and neck, liver or kidney cancer.

The V call is TRBV4-3, the J call TRBJ2-6; D is possibly TRBD2 (6 bases). V was trimmed by 6 bases and J by 1 base, leaving 16 bases between them. The germline V gene has CDR1 LGHNA and CDR2 YSLEER. CDR3 length equals 17 residues. The CDR3 loop reads CASSQDWRASGANVLTF. CDR3 coding DNA: TGCGCCAGCAGTCAGGACTGGAGGGCATCTGGGGCCAACGTCCTGACTTTC.

V and J are TRBV27 and TRBJ1-1, with D possibly being TRBD1 (5 bases). Germline CDR1 reads MNHEY; CDR2 reads SMNVEV (reference sequence). The CDR3 spans 14 residues. Trimming left V 5 bases short and J 3 bases short, with 13 bases between. As DNA, the CDR3 is TGTGCCAGCAGTCGGATAGGGGAAGACACTGAAGCTTTCTTT. Translated, it gives CASSRIGEDTEAFF.

V gene TRBV10-3 combines with J gene TRBJ2-3; 14 bases align to TRBD2. The germline CDR1 and CDR2 sequences are ENHRY and SYGVKD. The CDR3 covers 17 residues. V trimming: 8 bases; J trimming: 3 bases; junction bases outside the gene matches: 10. The CDR3 sequence: CAIGSSRLAGGTDTQYF. The DNA for the CDR3 is TGTGCCATCGGAAGTTCCCGACTAGCGGGAGGGACAGATACGCAGTATTTT.

The V call is TRBV30, the J call TRBJ2-2; D ambiguous. V lost 8 bases to trimming and J lost 1 base, with 11 bases between them. CDR3 size: 13 residues. Germline V gives CDR1 GTSNPN, CDR2 SVGIG (reference sequence). The CDR3 region has the DNA TGTGCCCAAGATAAGGGGAACACCGGGGAGCTGTTTTTT. Protein: CAQDKGNTGELFF. Complete variable domain (other parts from reference TRBV30 and TRBJ2-2): SQTIHQWPATLVQPVGSPLSLECTVEGTSNPNLYWYRQAAGRGLQLLFYSVGIGQISSEVPQNLSASRPQDRQFILSSKKLLLSDSGFYLCAQDKGNTGELFFGEGSRLTVL.

This rearrangement joins TRBV4-2 to TRBJ1-2; TRBD1 agrees at 11 bases. The trim removed 4 bases at V and 3 bases at J, leaving 7 bases unmatched. Germline CDR1 and CDR2: LGHNA and YNFKEQ. The CDR3 runs to 16 residues. This CDR3 is CASSLRTGGFDYGYTF. In nucleotides, the CDR3 is TGTGCCAGCAGCCTGCGGACAGGGGGCTTCGACTATGGCTACACCTTC.

J is TRBJ2-2 and V is TRBV5-1, with D possibly being TRBD1 (6 bases). Germline V gives CDR1 SGHRS, CDR2 YFSETQ. V dropped 7 bases and J dropped 5 bases, with 18 bases sitting between them. This CDR3 comprises 15 residues. DNA for the CDR3: TGCGCCAGCGATCCAGGGGCGCCTAGAACCGGGGAGCTGTTTTTT. Translated: CASDPGAPRTGELFF.

The V gene is TRBV5-1, the J gene TRBJ1-3; D ambiguous. V lost 2 bases and J 0 bases, leaving 6 bases between the germline ends. CDR3 size: 14 residues. The germline V gene encodes CDR1 SGHRS and CDR2 YFSETQ. Written as DNA, the CDR3 is TGCGCCAGCAGCTTCGGTAACTCTGGAAACACCATATATTTT. Its protein is CASSFGNSGNTIYF. Variable domain in full (rest from reference TRBV5-1 and TRBJ1-3): KAGVTQTPRYLIKTRGQQVTLSCSPISGHRSVSWYQQTPGQGLQFLFEYFSETQRNKGNFPGRFSGRQFSNSRSEMNVSTLELGDSALYLCASSFGNSGNTIYFGEGSWLTVV.

A few counts support this clone. The V call is TRBV10-2, the J call TRBJ1-1; D remains ambiguous. The CDR3 is 14 residues long. V gave up 0 bases and J gave up 2 bases, with 7 bases separating them. The germline V gene has CDR1 WSHSY and CDR2 SAAADI. The CDR3 region is CASSESTDNTEAFF. The CDR3 nucleotides read TGCGCCAGCAGTGAGTCAACAGACAACACTGAAGCTTTCTTT.

The rearrangement links TRBV19 to TRBJ1-2, with a weak D call TRBD1 (5 bases). This CDR3 region has 14 residues. Germline V gene sequence: CDR1 LNHDA, CDR2 SQIVND (reference sequence). Between the trimmed V and J ends, which lost 5 bases and 4 bases, there was a span of 14 bases. The CDR3 reads CASSPPQGSYGYTF. CDR3 DNA: TGTGCCAGTAGTCCGCCTCAGGGCTCCTATGGCTACACCTTC.